This entry concerns a single T cell receptor (beta chain). Its antigen remains unknown. The germline CDR1 and CDR2 sequences are SEHNR and FQNEAQ (reference sequence). The CDR3 runs 14 residues. Trimming removed 4 bases at V and 4 bases at J, with 11 bases between. Only in-frame clones appear in the TCRdb table, and some are missing; sequencing was by immunoSEQ multiplex PCR. Of under 150,000 clones in the sample, roughly nine tenths were seen once. The sample comes from a study of T cell responses to AZD1222 COVID-19 vaccine. Points from the study as a whole: Donor demographics were predominantly white British with a female majority; clonal diversity may be underestimated. Reportedly, nearly half of unique spike TCRs recognized epitopes outside B.1.351/B.1.1.7 mutations.

The gene calls are TRBV7-9 and TRBJ1-5; D gene uncertain. The sequence was obtained from an adult who received the AZD1222 COVID-19 vaccine. Material: peripheral blood, obtained 28 days after the second AZD1222 dose. CDR3 sequence (DNA): TGTGCCAGCAGCTACGGGCCCTCTAATCAGCCCCAGCATTTT. This encodes CASSYGPSNQPQHF.